This paragraph covers one T cell receptor beta chain sequence. Which antigen it targets is not known. There are no base qualities to consult, and no much larger clone falls within one base. The CDR3 sequence holds 11 residues, the cysteine and phenylalanine included. The entry retains the CDR3 DNA only, 33 bases that are in frame from base 1. V is reduced by 5 bases and J by 3 bases, leaving a spacing of 3 bases between them. In the germline V gene (reference sequence), CDR1 corresponds to LNHDA and CDR2 to SQIVND. Peripheral blood CD8+ and CD4+ T cells from healthy donors, Susac syndrome patients and multiple sclerosis patients were profiled using high-throughput TCR beta sequencing. The healthy donors served as controls matched for age and sex. CD8+ TEMRA cells were enriched by FACS, while bulk CD8+ and CD4+ T cells were purified by magnetic negative isolation. Blood was drawn into EDTA tubes, processed within 24 hours, and PBMCs were isolated by density gradient centrifugation. PBMCs intended for TCR sequencing were cryopreserved in liquid nitrogen and thawed later in a water bath at 37 degrees C. A purity of at least 90% was achieved for sorted or isolated CD4+, CD8+ and CD8+ TEMRA cells.

RNA was extracted with the RNeasy kit and roughly 0.45 to 1 ug was reverse transcribed using random hexamers. The immunoSEQ multiplex PCR assay, which covers 54 Vbeta and 13 Jbeta segments, was used to amplify TCR beta CDR3 regions. To correct PCR amplification bias, a synthetic template baseline was used for both primer optimization and computational correction. In the paper's pipeline: Reads were assigned to V, D and J genes according to IMGT and analyzed in immunoSEQ Analyzer, with only productive sequences retained. To calculate clonality, Shannon entropy was normalized by log2 of the number of productive unique sequences and then subtracted from one. For each patient and control, public and private clones were evaluated within the 100 most prevalent clones. Clones were defined as Susac-specific if absent from the healthy and MS cohorts, from 1052 published viral clones and from other ImmuneACCESS disease sequences. TCRdb reworked the public reads: Q25 trimming with fastp, MiXCR clone assembly, productive beta chains retained. Records with the same CDR3 protein are collapsed into one entry carrying the most frequent genes and DNA. The V and J calls come from TCRdb's annotation, not from the publication. The sample has under 200,000 distinct CDR3 sequences on record, 85% to 95% of them singletons. The top ten clonotypes cover about 0.1% of the sample.

This sample stems from a study of CD8 T cells in Susac syndrome (dated by TCRdb to the late 2010s). Broadly, across the study: Whether CD8+ T cell activation and differentiation in Susac syndrome was antigen driven was tested using repertoire sequencing.

The research as a whole found: The study acknowledged that relatively few individuals were included in the TCR sequencing and HLA analysis.

Material: CD4+ T cells from PBMCs. The V gene is TRBV19 and the J gene is TRBJ2-3; confidence is insufficient to name the D gene. This TCR derives from a human donor in good health. The bases are TGTGCCAGTAGTGAAACAGATACGCAGTATTTT. Its protein product is CASSETDTQYF.